What follows are 6 T cell receptor beta chains derived from one specimen sequenced in a study of STAT5B mutations in CD4+ large granular lymphocyte leukemia. Method: immunoSEQ multiplex PCR; TCRdb's copy keeps in-frame clones and lacks some. The sample includes about 25,000 clones, about 70% seen only once; the top ten take less than 10%. Material for sequencing was CD4+ T cells from blood buffy coats. The receptor source for this set is a human donor in good health.

This clone was detected once. The chain has TRBV28 and TRBJ1-2; D is uncertain. Germline V gene lookup returns CDR1 MDHEN and CDR2 SYDVKM. Trimming left V 8 bases short and J 2 bases short, with 6 bases between. This CDR3 has 11 residues. The CDR3 DNA reads as TGTGCCAGCGGGCAAAACTATGGCTACACCTTC. It translates to CASGQNYGYTF.

The chain joins TRBV4-1 to TRBJ2-4, with TRBD2 as a possible D gene (5 bases). Germline-derived CDR1 and CDR2 are MGHRA and YSYEKL. V was pared by 0 bases and J by 3 bases, with 15 bases between. The CDR3 loop spans 17 amino acids. The DNA of the CDR3 is TGCGCCAGCAGCCAAGAAAGTGTGGCGAGCGGCAAAAACATTCAGTACTTC. It yields the protein CASSQESVASGKNIQYF.

The rearrangement uses TRBV28 and TRBJ1-5; 8 bases match TRBD1. This CDR3 comprises 17 residues. V lost 6 bases to trimming and J lost 6 bases; unmatched junction nucleotides: 16. The germline V gene encodes CDR1 MDHEN and CDR2 SYDVKM. CDR3 DNA: TGTGCCAGCAGCCCTTCTTTCGAGACAGGGGTAAGTCAGCCCCAGCATTTT. Translation: CASSPSFETGVSQPQHF.

V gene TRBV7-3 combines with J gene TRBJ2-1; 8 bases fit TRBD2. The germline gives CDR1 SGHTA, CDR2 FQGTGA. CDR3 length: 15 residues. Trimming took 5 bases from V and 8 from J; bases not matched to a gene: 11. CDR3 region: CASSPQAGLVHEQFF. The CDR3 DNA is TGTGCCAGCAGCCCCCAAGCGGGACTAGTACATGAGCAGTTCTTC.

The chain combines TRBV30 with TRBJ1-2; D is perhaps TRBD1 (5 bases). V shed 5 bases and J shed 2 bases, with 15 bases lying between them. This CDR3 spans 14 amino acids. CDR1 and CDR2 (germline): GTSNPN, SVGIG (reference sequence). CDR3 DNA sequence: TGTGCCTGGGGGGGGGACCCGGGGAACTATGGCTACACCTTC. This gives the protein CAWGGDPGNYGYTF.

V gene TRBV10-3 combines with J gene TRBJ1-2, with D tentatively TRBD1 (5 bases). Per germline, CDR1 ENHRY and CDR2 SYGVKD. This CDR3 region has 15 residues. With 2 bases removed from V and 4 bases from J, the gap between germline ends came to 14 bases. CDR3 DNA sequence: TGTGCCATCAGTGAGGGAGGGACGGGAGTCTATGGCTACACCTTC. Translation gives CAISEGGTGVYGYTF.